This T cell receptor beta chain was sequenced in a study of T cells in Graves' hyperthyroidism and ophthalmopathy. General observations from the study: A model of 13 V-J pairs discriminated ophthalmopathy from stable hyperthyroidism.

Template material for amplifying TCR beta CDR3 regions consisted of RNA transcripts. RT-PCR in the first round (using the HTBI primer set) targeted the TCR CDR3. Using its own MiXCR run on the multiplex PCR reads, TCRdb lists one record per CDR3 protein. The sample contains under 650,000 distinct CDR3 sequences, 15% to 20% of which appear only once. Patients aged 18 to 65 had newly diagnosed hyperthyroidism that had lasted under 2 months. Uncontrolled infections, other autoimmune diseases, pregnancy or lactation led to exclusion of patients. Diagnostic decisions used clinical symptoms, serum thyroxine and TRAb, thyroid ultrasound and orbital computed tomography. In this sample, this clonotype turned up many times. Its antigen is unknown. The source material was blood. The receptor comes from a woman aged 30 to 39 with Graves' hyperthyroidism.

This CDR3 reads CASSLKGRVYEQYF. The CDR3 bases are TGTGCCAGCAGTTTAAAGGGGCGAGTCTACGAGCAGTACTTC. This chain connects TRBV28 to TRBJ2-7; TRBD1 might be the D (5 bases). This CDR3 is 14 amino acids long. V was trimmed by 2 bases and J by 3 bases, leaving 11 bases between them. CDR1 and CDR2 from the germline V gene are MDHEN and SYDVKM.